These 2 T cell receptor beta chains share one sample of origin, sequenced in a study of cytomegalovirus exposure and HLA in healthy donors. PCR employed 60 Vbeta and 13 Jbeta primers. Measured with immunoSEQ multiplex PCR; TCRdb has only the in-frame clones, and not every one. Among roughly 97,000 clones listed, about a tenth were seen once. The sample was PBMCs. The receptors derive from a middle-aged man in good health and CMV-seropositive.

This chain uses TRBV9 with TRBJ1-4; unclear D gene. The CDR3 covers 14 residues. Per the germline V gene, CDR1 is SGDLS and CDR2 is YYNGEE. V lost 0 bases, J lost 0 bases, and 3 bases lay in between. CDR3 DNA: TGTGCCAGCAGCGTAGCCGCAACTAATGAAAAACTGTTTTTT. This gives the protein CASSVAATNEKLFF.

This clone was observed a few times. The chain carries TRBV5-3 and TRBJ2-1; D call uncertain. TRBV5-3 carries the ORF label, with uncertain function. The CDR3 covers 11 residues. V was trimmed by 4 bases and J by 8 bases, leaving 7 bases between them. CDR3 residues: CARSVSYEQFF. The CDR3 DNA is TGTGCCAGAAGCGTTTCTTATGAGCAGTTCTTC.